This TCR beta chain was retrieved from a study of a mutant IDH1 vaccine in newly diagnosed glioma. Study information: Patients got their first vaccination 4-6 weeks after radiotherapy alone, or with temozolomide cycles.

V lost 3 bases and J lost 3; bases outside the gene matches: 3. Per the germline V gene, CDR1 is SGDLS and CDR2 is YYNGEE. There are 14 residues in the CDR3. Regarding time point: week 5, during vaccination. A single vaccine dose contained 300 ug of mutant IDH1 20-mer peptide, and topical imiquimod was used with it. The donors' diagnosis was new WHO grade 3 or 4 astrocytoma that was IDH1-mutant and ATRX-lost. Regarding this clone: Antigen: not known.

Profiling relied on immunoSEQ multiplex PCR, and the TCRdb table lists in-frame clones only, not all of them. The sample contains about 37,000 clones, roughly 83% of which appear only once. This rearrangement joins TRBV9 to TRBJ1-5; 7 bases agree with TRBD1. This TCR came from a young man with glioma. The specimen comprised PBMCs, sampled from a glioma patient whose treatment included an IDH1 peptide vaccine. The CDR3 DNA follows: TGTGCCAGCAGCGAGGGGGCAGACAATCAGCCCCAGCATTTT. It is translated as CASSEGADNQPQHF.